Listed here are 27 T cell receptor beta chains from one sample, sequenced in a study of cytomegalovirus exposure and HLA in healthy donors. With 60 Vbeta and 13 Jbeta primers, the PCR was carried out. Using immunoSEQ multiplex PCR, the repertoire was profiled, and TCRdb retains in-frame clones only, with some absent. The sample lists roughly 50,000 clones, roughly 84% occurring once. Material: PBMCs. The receptor set was obtained from a woman aged 18-30 years in good health and CMV-seronegative.

The chain combines TRBV5-1 with TRBJ2-7; D not certain. In germline, CDR1 is SGHRS, CDR2 YFSETQ. The V end lost 3 bases, the J end lost 3 bases, and 16 bases lay between the germline ends. CDR3 size: 15 residues. The CDR3: CASSSLESARYEQYF. CDR3 nucleotides: TGCGCCAGCAGCTCCCTAGAAAGCGCCCGCTACGAGCAGTACTTC.

The V and J genes are TRBV27 and TRBJ2-5, with D maybe TRBD2 (5 bases). Germline-derived CDR1 and CDR2 are MNHEY and SMNVEV (reference sequence). The CDR3 has 16 amino acids. Trimming pared 4 bases from V and 1 base from J, leaving 16 bases between. DNA for the CDR3: TGTGCCAGCAGTTCCCGACGGGAAGATTTCCAAGAGACCCAGTACTTC. Protein product: CASSSRREDFQETQYF.

The genes are TRBV5-6 and TRBJ1-5; D remains unclear. Germline V gene sequence: CDR1 SGHDT, CDR2 YYEEEE. The V and J ends lost 4 bases and 5 bases respectively, with 13 bases between them. This CDR3 comprises 14 residues. CDR3 protein: CASSNIGGDQPQHF. The CDR3 DNA follows: TGTGCCAGCAGCAACATCGGAGGAGATCAGCCCCAGCATTTT.

This chain uses TRBV28 with TRBJ1-2; a weak D match, TRBD1 (5 bases). Deletions cut 5 bases from V and 0 bases from J, with 13 bases between. Per the germline V gene, CDR1 is MDHEN and CDR2 is SYDVKM. This CDR3 is 15 amino acids long. The CDR3 DNA reads TGTGCCAGCAGTACACTGACAGCTCCTAACTATGGCTACACCTTC. This sequence encodes CASSTLTAPNYGYTF.

This chain uses TRBV7-3 with TRBJ2-3, with D possibly being TRBD2 (6 bases). The ends were cut back, 5 bases at V and 6 bases at J, with 12 bases in the middle. Germline lookup yields CDR1 SGHTA and CDR2 FQGTGA. There are 13 residues in the CDR3. The CDR3 loop reads CASSVTGVDTQYF. CDR3 DNA: TGTGCCAGCAGCGTCACGGGAGTTGATACGCAGTATTTT.

The chain uses TRBV5-6 and TRBJ2-5; TRBD2 might be the D (7 bases). V was pared by 1 base and J by 5 bases, with 18 bases between. The CDR3 contains 16 residues. Looked up from germline, CDR1 is SGHDT and CDR2 is YYEEEE. The CDR3 DNA sequence: TGTGCCAGCAGCTTGATGTTGGGGGAGGGGGGCGAGACCCAGTACTTC. It encodes CASSLMLGEGGETQYF.

For this clone: The germline gene is not matched at one end of the junction; a read error may be the cause. CDR3: CASSSWDRVDEQYF. The CDR3 nucleotides read TGTGCTAGCAGCTCCTGGGACAGGGTCGACGAGCAGTACTTC. This sequence joins TRBV7-7 and TRBJ2-7; TRBD1 agrees at 9 bases. The CDR3 runs 14 residues. Germline assignment: CDR1 SSHAT and CDR2 FNYEAQ (reference sequence).

The chain carries TRBV9 and TRBJ1-1; D is ambiguous. V lost 2 bases to trimming and J lost 1 base, with 9 bases between them. From germline, CDR1 is SGDLS and CDR2 YYNGEE. The CDR3 is 14 amino acids. The CDR3 sequence is CASSVSTGNTEAFF. The CDR3 region has the DNA TGTGCCAGCAGCGTTAGTACGGGGAACACTGAAGCTTTCTTT.

V and J are TRBV29-1 and TRBJ2-7; 9 bases align to TRBD1. Per germline, CDR1 SQVTM and CDR2 ANQGSEA. CDR3 length: 13 residues. After removal of 6 bases from V and 1 base from J, the junction contained 4 bases not matched to a gene. Written as DNA, the CDR3 is TGCAGCGTGAGGACAGGGGAATCCTACGAGCAGTACTTC. It codes for CSVRTGESYEQYF.

J is TRBJ2-7 and V is TRBV7-2; 9 bases are shared with TRBD2. CDR3 length: 16 residues. Per germline, CDR1 SGHTA and CDR2 FQGNSA. Trimming at V came to 0 bases and at J to 5 bases, leaving 8 bases not matched to a gene. The CDR3 is CASSLALSGRTHEQYF. The DNA of the CDR3 is TGTGCCAGCAGCTTAGCGCTCAGCGGGAGGACCCACGAGCAGTACTTC.

J is TRBJ1-2 and V is TRBV2, with 11 bases aligning to TRBD1. The junction had 9 bases not matched to a gene; V was cut back by 7 bases and J by 5 bases. Per the germline V gene, CDR1 is SNHLY and CDR2 is FYNNEI. This CDR3 comprises 15 residues. The CDR3 here is CASKRTGGAFYGYTF. CDR3 nucleotide sequence: TGTGCCAGCAAACGGACAGGGGGCGCCTTTTATGGCTACACCTTC.

The rearrangement uses TRBV19 and TRBJ1-1; no reliable D call. The germline V and J ends were trimmed by 6 bases and 5 bases, with 13 bases remaining between them. This CDR3 spans 13 amino acids. Germline CDR1 LNHDA, CDR2 SQIVND (reference sequence). Here the CDR3 DNA reads TGTGCCAGTAGGTCGACGGGGAGGACTGAAGCTTTCTTT. As protein: CASRSTGRTEAFF.

The rearrangement joins TRBV27 to TRBJ1-1; D is unresolved. Germline V gene data show CDR1 as MNHEY and CDR2 as SMNVEV (reference sequence). The V gene lost 5 bases and the J gene lost 6 bases, with 19 bases spanning the gap. CDR3 length: 15 residues. CDR3 sequence: CASSPNPHLGAEAFF. The CDR3 region has the DNA TGTGCCAGCAGTCCCAATCCCCATCTAGGTGCTGAAGCTTTCTTT.

The V gene is TRBV28, the J gene TRBJ2-7; D possibly corresponds to TRBD1 (6 bases). There are 15 residues in the CDR3. The V end was cut by 4 bases, the J end by 7 bases, with 20 bases between. Germline V lookup: CDR1 MDHEN, CDR2 SYDVKM. CDR3 in DNA: TGTGCCAGCAGTTCCATACAGGACAGTCCCGAGGAGCAGTACTTC. It is translated as CASSSIQDSPEEQYF.

This clone was found a few times. This chain joins TRBV6-4 and TRBJ2-1; TRBD2 agrees at 9 bases. Looked up from germline, CDR1 is MRHNA and CDR2 is SNTAGT. The J segment lost 3 bases and the V segment lost 0 bases, leaving 3 bases of the junction unmatched. The CDR3 spans 16 residues. This CDR3 reads CASSDSRTSDYNEQFF. The CDR3, as DNA: TGTGCCAGCAGTGACTCGAGGACTAGCGACTACAATGAGCAGTTCTTC.

CDR3: CASSLGGLHDTQYF. The CDR3 DNA follows: TGTGCCAGCAGTTTAGGAGGTCTGCACGATACGCAGTATTTT. The J gene is TRBJ2-3, the V gene TRBV27; D may be TRBD2 (5 bases). Germline V gene data show CDR1 as MNHEY and CDR2 as SMNVEV (reference sequence). Deletions cut 2 bases from V and 6 bases from J, with 12 bases between. CDR3 length: 14 amino acids.

In this sample, this clone turned up a few times. At one of its ends the junction is not consistent with the germline gene, which may arise from a read error. V gene TRBV9 combines with J gene TRBJ2-6; 10 nucleotides line up with TRBD2. The CDR3 covers 18 residues. The germline gives CDR1 SGDLS, CDR2 YYNGEE. CDR3 region: CASSGESGRASGANGLTF. The CDR3 region has the DNA TGTGCCAGCAGCGGGGAGAGCGGGAGGGCCTCTGGGGCCAACGGCCTGACTTTC.

The chain links TRBV28 to TRBJ1-4; 8 bases are shared with TRBD1. The V segment lost 6 bases and the J segment 10 bases; nucleotides outside the gene matches: 7. The CDR3 extends over 13 amino acids. CDR1 and CDR2 from the germline V gene are MDHEN and SYDVKM. The chain's CDR3 is CASRPTGGGKLFF. The CDR3 nucleotides read TGTGCCAGCAGACCTACAGGGGGAGGAAAACTGTTTTTT.

This clone came up once. The chain couples TRBV7-9 to TRBJ1-6; D is ambiguous. The CDR3 is 16 amino acids. V was pared by 0 bases and J by 7 bases, with 13 bases between. Germline CDR1 SEHNR, CDR2 FQNEAQ (reference sequence). CDR3 sequence reads: CASSLAEVGWNSPLHF. The CDR3 DNA is TGTGCCAGCAGCTTAGCGGAGGTTGGGTGGAATTCACCCCTCCACTTT.

The rearrangement links TRBV9 to TRBJ1-5, with D possibly being TRBD1 (6 bases). The CDR3 is made up of 15 amino acids. Per germline, CDR1 SGDLS and CDR2 YYNGEE. V was shortened by 2 bases and J by 6 bases, with 15 bases between the two germline ends. CDR3 loop: CASSVGGRGGQPQHF. The CDR3 DNA follows: TGTGCCAGCAGCGTCGGGGGTAGGGGGGGTCAGCCCCAGCATTTT.

In its sample, this clone is medium-sized (0.01 to 0.1%). This sequence joins TRBV7-6 and TRBJ2-7; D gene ambiguous. V was cut by 1 base and J by 6 bases, with 13 bases left in between. The germline CDR1 and CDR2 sequences are SGHVS and FNYEAQ. CDR3 length: 14 amino acids. This chain's CDR3 is CASSLVEVSAEQYF. Written as DNA, the CDR3 is TGTGCCAGCAGCTTAGTCGAGGTCTCAGCCGAGCAGTACTTC.

The chain couples TRBV27 to TRBJ2-5, with 7 bases that match TRBD1. Matching the DNA end better, TRBJ2-7 makes the J call doubtful. Germline V gene lookup returns CDR1 MNHEY and CDR2 SMNVEV (reference sequence). The CDR3 extends over 14 amino acids. The CDR3 nucleotides read TGTGCCAGCAGTTTGTGGGCAGGGGGTTACGAGCAGTACTTC. Translated, it gives CASSLWAGGYEQYF.

This clone has only one observation. The chain uses TRBV27 and TRBJ2-5, with D possibly matching TRBD2 (6 bases). V lost 6 bases and J 0 bases, leaving 17 bases between the germline ends. Germline CDR1 and CDR2: MNHEY and SMNVEV (reference sequence). The CDR3 extends over 16 amino acids. Here the CDR3 DNA reads TGTGCCAGCAGCCGAGCCCCCCTAGCGCACCAAGAGACCCAGTACTTC. The encoded protein is CASSRAPLAHQETQYF.

J is TRBJ1-2 and V is TRBV7-9, with a weak D call TRBD1 (6 bases). Germline V gene lookup returns CDR1 SEHNR and CDR2 FQNEAQ (reference sequence). The CDR3 is 13 residues long. V lost 0 bases to trimming and J lost 5 bases, with 7 bases between them. CDR3 protein: CASSLATGYGYTF. CDR3 DNA sequence: TGTGCCAGCAGCTTAGCCACAGGGTATGGCTACACCTTC.

This chain joins TRBV15 and TRBJ1-3, with D perhaps matching TRBD1 (5 bases). V was clipped by 0 bases and J by 4 bases, with 10 bases between them. CDR1 is LNHNV and CDR2 is YYDKDF in the germline V gene (reference sequence). The CDR3 totals 15 residues. The CDR3 spells CATSRDRGLGNTIYF. In DNA, the CDR3 is TGTGCCACCAGCAGAGATCGGGGGTTGGGAAACACCATATATTTT.

This rearrangement joins TRBV6-6 to TRBJ2-7, with D perhaps matching TRBD2 (5 bases). Germline V gene lookup returns CDR1 MNHNY and CDR2 SVGAGI (reference sequence). Deletions cut 7 bases from V and 6 bases from J, with 10 bases between. This CDR3 contains 11 residues. The CDR3 DNA follows: TGTGCCAGCACCCGGGGTGGCGAGCAGTACTTC. Translated, it gives CASTRGGEQYF.

V is TRBV13 and J is TRBJ2-1; possible D gene TRBD2, 5 bases. Germline V gene data show CDR1 as PRHDT and CDR2 as FYEKMQ (reference sequence). Trimming stripped 5 bases from V and 3 bases from J, with 17 bases between. The CDR3 has 16 residues. CDR3 residues: CASSPEWPAGYNEQFF. In DNA, the CDR3 is TGTGCCAGCAGCCCCGAATGGCCGGCGGGCTACAATGAGCAGTTCTTC.